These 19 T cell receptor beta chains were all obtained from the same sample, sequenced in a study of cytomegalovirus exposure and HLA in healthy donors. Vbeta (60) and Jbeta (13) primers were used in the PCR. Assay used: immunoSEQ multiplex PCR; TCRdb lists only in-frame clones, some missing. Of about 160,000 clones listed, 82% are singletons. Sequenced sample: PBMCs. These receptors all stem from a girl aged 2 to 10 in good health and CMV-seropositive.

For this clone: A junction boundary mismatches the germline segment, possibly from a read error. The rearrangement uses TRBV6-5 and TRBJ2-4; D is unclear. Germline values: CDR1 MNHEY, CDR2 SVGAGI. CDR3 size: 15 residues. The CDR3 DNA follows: TGTGCCAGCAGTTACCCGAGTTGGCCAGATTGCCACCAGGACTTC. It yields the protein CASSYPSWPDCHQDF.

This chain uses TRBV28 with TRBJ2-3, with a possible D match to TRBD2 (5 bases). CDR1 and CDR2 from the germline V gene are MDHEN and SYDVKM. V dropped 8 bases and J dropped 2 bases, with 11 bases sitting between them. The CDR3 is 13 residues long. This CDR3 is CASRAVNTDTQYF. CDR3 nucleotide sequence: TGTGCCAGCCGAGCGGTCAACACAGATACGCAGTATTTT.

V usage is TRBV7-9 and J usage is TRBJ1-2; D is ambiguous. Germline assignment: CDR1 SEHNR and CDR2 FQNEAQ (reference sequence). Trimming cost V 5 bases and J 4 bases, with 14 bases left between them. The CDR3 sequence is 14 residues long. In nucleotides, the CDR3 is TGTGCCAGCAGCCCTACTGTTCGTAGCTATGGCTACACCTTC. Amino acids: CASSPTVRSYGYTF.

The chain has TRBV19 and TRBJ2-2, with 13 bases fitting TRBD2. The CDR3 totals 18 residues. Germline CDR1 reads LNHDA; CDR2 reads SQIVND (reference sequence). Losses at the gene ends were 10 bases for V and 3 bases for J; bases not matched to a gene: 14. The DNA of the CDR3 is TGTGCCACCACCAGTCTGGGACTAGCGGGACTGGACACCGGGGAGCTGTTTTTT. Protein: CATTSLGLAGLDTGELFF.

CDR3 region: CASSSQYRGRRTGELFF. CDR3 coding DNA: TGTGCCAGCAGCTCCCAGTACAGGGGGCGTCGAACCGGGGAGCTGTTTTTT. The chain uses TRBV13 and TRBJ2-2, with 9 nucleotides matching TRBD1. V was clipped by 4 bases and J by 5 bases; unmatched bases: 11. This CDR3 spans 17 amino acids. Germline V gives CDR1 PRHDT, CDR2 FYEKMQ (reference sequence).

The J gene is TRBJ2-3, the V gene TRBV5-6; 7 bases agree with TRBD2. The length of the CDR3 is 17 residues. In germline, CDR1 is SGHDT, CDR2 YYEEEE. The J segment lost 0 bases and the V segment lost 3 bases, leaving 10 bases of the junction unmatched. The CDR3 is CASSSTFGGISTDTQYF. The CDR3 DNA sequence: TGTGCCAGCAGCTCAACCTTCGGGGGGATTAGCACAGATACGCAGTATTTT.

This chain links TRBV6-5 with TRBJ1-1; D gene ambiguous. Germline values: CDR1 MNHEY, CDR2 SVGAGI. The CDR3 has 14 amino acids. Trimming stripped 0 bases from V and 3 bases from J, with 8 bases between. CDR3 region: CASSYSMQYTEAFF. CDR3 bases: TGTGCCAGCAGTTACTCGATGCAGTACACTGAAGCTTTCTTT.

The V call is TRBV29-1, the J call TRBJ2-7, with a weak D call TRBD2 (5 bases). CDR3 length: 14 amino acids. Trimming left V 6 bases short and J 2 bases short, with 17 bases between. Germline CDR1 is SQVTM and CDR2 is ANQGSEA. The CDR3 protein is CSVTVQRAPYEQYF. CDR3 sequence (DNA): TGCAGCGTCACCGTGCAGAGGGCTCCCTACGAGCAGTACTTC.

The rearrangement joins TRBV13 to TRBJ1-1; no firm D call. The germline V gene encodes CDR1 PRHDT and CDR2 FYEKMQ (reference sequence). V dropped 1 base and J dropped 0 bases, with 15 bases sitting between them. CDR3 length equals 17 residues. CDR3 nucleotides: TGTGCCAGCAGCTTAGTTGGCAGGTTCTCGTTGAACACTGAAGCTTTCTTT. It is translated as CASSLVGRFSLNTEAFF.

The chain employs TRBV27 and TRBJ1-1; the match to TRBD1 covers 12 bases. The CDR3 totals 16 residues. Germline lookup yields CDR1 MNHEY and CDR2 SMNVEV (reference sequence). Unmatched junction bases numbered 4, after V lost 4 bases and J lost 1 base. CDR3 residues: CASSWGTGGGNTEAFF. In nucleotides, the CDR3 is TGTGCCAGCAGTTGGGGGACAGGGGGCGGGAACACTGAAGCTTTCTTT.

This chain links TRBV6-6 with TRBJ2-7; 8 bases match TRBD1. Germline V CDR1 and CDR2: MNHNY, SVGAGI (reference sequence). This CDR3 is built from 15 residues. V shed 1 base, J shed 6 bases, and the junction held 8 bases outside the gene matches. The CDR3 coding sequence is TGTGCCAGCAGTTACTACGACAGGGGAGGAAGCGAGCAGTACTTC. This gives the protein CASSYYDRGGSEQYF.

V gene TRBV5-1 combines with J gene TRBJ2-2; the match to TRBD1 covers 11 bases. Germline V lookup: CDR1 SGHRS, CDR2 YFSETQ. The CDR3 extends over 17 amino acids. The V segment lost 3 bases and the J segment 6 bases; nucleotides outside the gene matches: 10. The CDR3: CASSSGTGTGGSGELFF. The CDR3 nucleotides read TGCGCCAGCAGCTCGGGTACCGGGACAGGGGGTTCCGGGGAGCTGTTTTTT.

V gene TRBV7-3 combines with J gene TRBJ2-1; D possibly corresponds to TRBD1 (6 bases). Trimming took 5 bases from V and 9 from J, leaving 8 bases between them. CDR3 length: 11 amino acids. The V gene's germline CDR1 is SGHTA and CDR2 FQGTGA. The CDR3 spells CASSRGGEQFF. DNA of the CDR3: TGTGCCAGCAGCCGAGGGGGTGAGCAGTTCTTC.

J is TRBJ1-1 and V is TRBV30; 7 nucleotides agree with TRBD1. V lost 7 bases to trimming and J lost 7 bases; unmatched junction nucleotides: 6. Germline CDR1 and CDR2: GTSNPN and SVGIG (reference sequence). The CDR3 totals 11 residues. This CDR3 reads CAFGTDHEAFF. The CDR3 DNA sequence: TGTGCCTTCGGGACAGACCATGAAGCTTTCTTT.

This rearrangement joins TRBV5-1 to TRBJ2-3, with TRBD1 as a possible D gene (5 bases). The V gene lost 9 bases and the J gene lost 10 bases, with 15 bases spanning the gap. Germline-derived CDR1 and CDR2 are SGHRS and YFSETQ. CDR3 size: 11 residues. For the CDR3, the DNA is TGCGCCACCCGTAGGGGCCATGCGCAGTATTTT. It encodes CATRRGHAQYF.

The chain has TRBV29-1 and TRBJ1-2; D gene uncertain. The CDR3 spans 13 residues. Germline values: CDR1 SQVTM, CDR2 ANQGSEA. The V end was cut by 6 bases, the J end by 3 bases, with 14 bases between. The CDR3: CSVPEGAHYGYTF. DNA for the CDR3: TGCAGCGTACCCGAAGGAGCTCACTATGGCTACACCTTC.

CDR3 DNA sequence: TGCGCCAGCAGCCCGGTACTTATGAACACTGAAGCTTTCTTT. Protein: CASSPVLMNTEAFF. The chain combines TRBV4-1 with TRBJ1-1, with D hard to call. Germline CDR1 is MGHRA and CDR2 is YSYEKL. The CDR3 extends over 14 amino acids. Trimming shortened V by 4 bases and J by 0 bases, and 9 bases separated the two germline ends.

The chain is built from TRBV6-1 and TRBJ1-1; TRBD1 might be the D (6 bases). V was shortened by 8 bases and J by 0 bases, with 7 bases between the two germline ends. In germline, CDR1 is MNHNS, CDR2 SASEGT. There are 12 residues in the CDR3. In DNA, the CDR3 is TGTGCCAGCGGACAGCTGAACACTGAAGCTTTCTTT. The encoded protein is CASGQLNTEAFF.

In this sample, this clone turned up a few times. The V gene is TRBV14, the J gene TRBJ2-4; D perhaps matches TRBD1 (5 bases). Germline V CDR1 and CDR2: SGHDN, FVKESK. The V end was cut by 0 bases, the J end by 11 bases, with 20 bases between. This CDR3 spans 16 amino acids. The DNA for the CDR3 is TGTGCCAGCAGCCAAGATCTTTTGGTGACAGCTCTTCTTCAGTACTTC. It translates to CASSQDLLVTALLQYF.